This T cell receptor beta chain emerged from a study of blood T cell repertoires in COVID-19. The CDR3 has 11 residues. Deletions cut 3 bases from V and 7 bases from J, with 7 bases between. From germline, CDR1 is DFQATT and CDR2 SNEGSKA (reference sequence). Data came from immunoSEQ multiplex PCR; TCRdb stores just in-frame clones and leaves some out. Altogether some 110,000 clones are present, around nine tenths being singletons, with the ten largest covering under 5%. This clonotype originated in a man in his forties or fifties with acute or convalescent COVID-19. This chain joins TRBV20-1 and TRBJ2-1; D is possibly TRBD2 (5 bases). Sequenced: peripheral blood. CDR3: CSASGLNEQFF. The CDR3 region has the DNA TGCAGTGCTAGCGGACTTAATGAGCAGTTCTTC.